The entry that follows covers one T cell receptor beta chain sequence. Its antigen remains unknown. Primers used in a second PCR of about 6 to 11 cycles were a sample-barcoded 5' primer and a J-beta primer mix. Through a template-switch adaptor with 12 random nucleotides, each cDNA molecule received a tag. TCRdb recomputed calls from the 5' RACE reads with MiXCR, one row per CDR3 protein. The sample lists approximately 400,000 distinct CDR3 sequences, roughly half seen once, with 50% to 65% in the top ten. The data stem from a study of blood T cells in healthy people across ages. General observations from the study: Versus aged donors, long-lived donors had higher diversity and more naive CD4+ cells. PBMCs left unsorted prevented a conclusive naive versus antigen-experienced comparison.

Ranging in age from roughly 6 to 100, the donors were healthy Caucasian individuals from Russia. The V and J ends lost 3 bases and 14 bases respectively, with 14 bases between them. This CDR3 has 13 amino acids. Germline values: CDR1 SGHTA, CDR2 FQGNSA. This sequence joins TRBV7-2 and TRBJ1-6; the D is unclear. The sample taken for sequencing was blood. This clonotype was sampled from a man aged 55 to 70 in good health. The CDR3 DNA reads TGTGCCAGCAGCTTGTCCAAGGGAAAGGCCCTCCACTTT. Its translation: CASSLSKGKALHF.